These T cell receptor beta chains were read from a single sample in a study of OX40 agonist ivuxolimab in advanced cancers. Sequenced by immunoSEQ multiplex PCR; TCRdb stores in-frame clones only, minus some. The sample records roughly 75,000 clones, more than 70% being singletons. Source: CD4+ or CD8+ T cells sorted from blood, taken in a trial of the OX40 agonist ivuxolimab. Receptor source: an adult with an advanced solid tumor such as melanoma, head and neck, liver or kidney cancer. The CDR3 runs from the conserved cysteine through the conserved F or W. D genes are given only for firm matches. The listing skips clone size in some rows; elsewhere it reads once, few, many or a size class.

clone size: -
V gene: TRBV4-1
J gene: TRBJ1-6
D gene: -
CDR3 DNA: TGCGCCAGCAGCCAAGATTCGAATTCCCGCTCCTATAATTCACCCCTCCACTTT
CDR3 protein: CASSQDSNSRSYNSPLHF

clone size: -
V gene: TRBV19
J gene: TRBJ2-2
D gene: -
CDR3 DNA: TGTGCCAGTAAGGCCTGGGGGGTCACGACCGGGGAGCTGTTTTTT
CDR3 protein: CASKAWGVTTGELFF

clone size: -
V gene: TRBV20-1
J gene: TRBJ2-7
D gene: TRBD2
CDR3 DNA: TGCAGTGCTAGAGATGGGGGGGAGGAGTACTTC
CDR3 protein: CSARDGGEEYF

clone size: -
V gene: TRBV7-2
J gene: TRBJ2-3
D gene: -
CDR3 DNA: TGTGCCAGCAGCTCCCAGCCCACAGATACGCAGTATTTT
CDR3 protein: CASSSQPTDTQYF

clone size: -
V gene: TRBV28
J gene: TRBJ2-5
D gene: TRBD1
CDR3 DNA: TGTGCCAGCAGCCGCCGACAGGGGAAAGAGACCCAGTACTTC
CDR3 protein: CASSRRQGKETQYF

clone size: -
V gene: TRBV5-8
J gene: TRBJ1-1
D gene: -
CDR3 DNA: TGTGCCAGCAGCAGAAGGACAGTGAGGAACACTGAAGCTTTCTTT
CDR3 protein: CASSRRTVRNTEAFF

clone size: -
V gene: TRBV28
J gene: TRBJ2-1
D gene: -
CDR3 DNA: TGTGCTAGCAGTTCCCTCGGACAGGAGCAGTTCTTC
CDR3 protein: CASSSLGQEQFF

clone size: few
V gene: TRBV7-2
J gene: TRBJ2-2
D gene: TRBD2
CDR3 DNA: TGTGCCAGCAGCGGGGGACTAGCGGGAGGTAACACCGGGGAGCTGTTTTTT
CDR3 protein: CASSGGLAGGNTGELFF

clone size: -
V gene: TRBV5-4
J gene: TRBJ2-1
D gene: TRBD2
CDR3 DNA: TGTGCCAGCAGCTTGGGACTAGCGGGAGCAGAGAATGAGCAGTTCTTC
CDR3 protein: CASSLGLAGAENEQFF

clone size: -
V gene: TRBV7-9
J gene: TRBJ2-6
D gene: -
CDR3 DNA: TGTGCCAGCAGTCAAGACTGGGCCAACGTCCTGACTTTC
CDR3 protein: CASSQDWANVLTF

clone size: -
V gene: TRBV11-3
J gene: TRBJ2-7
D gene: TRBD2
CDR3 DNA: TGTGCCAGCAGCTTGAGATGGGGACTAGCGGGAGCCGGCGAGCAGTACTTC
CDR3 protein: CASSLRWGLAGAGEQYF

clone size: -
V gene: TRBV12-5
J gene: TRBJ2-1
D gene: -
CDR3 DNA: TGTGCTAGTGGTGTGACAGGTGGCAATGAGCAGTTCTTC
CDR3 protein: CASGVTGGNEQFF

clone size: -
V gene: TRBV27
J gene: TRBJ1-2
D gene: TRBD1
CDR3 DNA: TGTGCCAGCAGCCGGGACAGCTACTATGGCTACACCTTC
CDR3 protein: CASSRDSYYGYTF

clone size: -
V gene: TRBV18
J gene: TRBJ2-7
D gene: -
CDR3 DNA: TGTGCCAGCTCACCCAAGCGCGACGAGCAGTACTTC
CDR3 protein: CASSPKRDEQYF

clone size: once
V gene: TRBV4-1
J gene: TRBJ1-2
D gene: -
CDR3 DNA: TGCGCCAGCAGCCAGAACAACTATGGCTACACCTTC
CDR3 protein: CASSQNNYGYTF

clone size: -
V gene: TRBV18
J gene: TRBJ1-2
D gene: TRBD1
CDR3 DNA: TGTGCCAGCTCCCCTGGGACAGGGGGCAGTGGCTACACCTTC
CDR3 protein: CASSPGTGGSGYTF

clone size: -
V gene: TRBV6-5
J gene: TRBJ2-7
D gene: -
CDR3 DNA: TGTGCCAGCAGTTACTCTAGGGGGTCCCACGAGCAGTACTTC
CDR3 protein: CASSYSRGSHEQYF

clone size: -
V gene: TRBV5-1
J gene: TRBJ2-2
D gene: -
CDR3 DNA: TGCGCCAGCAGCTCCAGGGCGCTGAACACCGGGGAGCTGTTTTTT
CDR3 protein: CASSSRALNTGELFF

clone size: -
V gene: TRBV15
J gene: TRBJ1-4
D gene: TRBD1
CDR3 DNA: TGTGCCACCAGCGTTGTTAAACAGGGGGCGGGGGAAAAACTGTTTTTT
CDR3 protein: CATSVVKQGAGEKLFF

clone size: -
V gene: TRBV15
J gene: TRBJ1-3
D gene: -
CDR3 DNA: TGTGCCACCAGCAGAGATGGGAACTCTGGAAACACCATATATTTT
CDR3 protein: CATSRDGNSGNTIYF

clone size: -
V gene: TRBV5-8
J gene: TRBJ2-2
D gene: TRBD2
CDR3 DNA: TGTGCCAGCAGCTTGGCTCTAGCGGGGACCGGGGAGCTGTTTTTT
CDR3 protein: CASSLALAGTGELFF

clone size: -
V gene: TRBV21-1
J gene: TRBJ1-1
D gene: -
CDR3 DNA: TGTGCCAGCATCGCTGACAGACATGAAGCTTTCTTT
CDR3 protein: CASIADRHEAFF

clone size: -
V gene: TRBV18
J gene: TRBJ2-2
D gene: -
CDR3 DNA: TGTGCCAGCTCACCAGGCAGCCAAAACACCGGGGAGCTGTTTTTT
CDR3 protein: CASSPGSQNTGELFF

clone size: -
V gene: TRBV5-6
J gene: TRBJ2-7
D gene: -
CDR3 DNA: TGTGCCAGCAACTATGGACGGGGAAACGAGCAGTACTTC
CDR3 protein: CASNYGRGNEQYF

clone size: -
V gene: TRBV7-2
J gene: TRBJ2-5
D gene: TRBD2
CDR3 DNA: TGTGCCAGCAGCCCGACTAGCTCGCGGGAGACCCAGTACTTC
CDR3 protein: CASSPTSSRETQYF

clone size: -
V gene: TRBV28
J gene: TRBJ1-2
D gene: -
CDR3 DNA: TGTGCCAGCAAATTCTCCCACTCTAACTATGGCTACACCTTC
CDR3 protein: CASKFSHSNYGYTF

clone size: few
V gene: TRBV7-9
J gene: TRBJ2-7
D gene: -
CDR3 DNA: TGTGCCAGCAGCTTAGCTGTCGCTACCTACGGGCAGTACTTC
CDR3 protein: CASSLAVATYGQYF

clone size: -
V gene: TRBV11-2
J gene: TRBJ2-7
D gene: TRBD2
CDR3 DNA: TGTGCCAGCAGCTTAGGGGGGACTAGCGGGAGCACGACCTACGAGCAGTACTTC
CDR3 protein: CASSLGGTSGSTTYEQYF

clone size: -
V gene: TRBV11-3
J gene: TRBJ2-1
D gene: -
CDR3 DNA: TGTGCCAGCAGCCCCAGCCGTACGGGGTTATCCAATGAGCAGTTCTTC
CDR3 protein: CASSPSRTGLSNEQFF

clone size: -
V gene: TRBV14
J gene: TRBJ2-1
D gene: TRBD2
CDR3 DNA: TGTGCCAGCAGCCAGGGGACTAGCAGGTACAATGAGCAGTTCTTC
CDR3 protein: CASSQGTSRYNEQFF

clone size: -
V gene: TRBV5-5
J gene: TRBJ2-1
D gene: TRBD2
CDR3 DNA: TGTGCCAGCAGCCTGGCTGGGGTAGCGGGAGGGCTCAATGAGCAGTTCTTC
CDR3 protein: CASSLAGVAGGLNEQFF

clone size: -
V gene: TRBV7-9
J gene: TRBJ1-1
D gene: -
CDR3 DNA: TGTGCCAGCAGCTCCGGGGCCAAGGAAACTGAAGCTTTCTTT
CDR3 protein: CASSSGAKETEAFF

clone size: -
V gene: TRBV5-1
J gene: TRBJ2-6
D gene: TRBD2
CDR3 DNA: TGCGCCAGCAGCCCTCTGCGGGGGGGAAGCTCTGGGGCCAACGTCCTGACTTTC
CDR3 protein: CASSPLRGGSSGANVLTF

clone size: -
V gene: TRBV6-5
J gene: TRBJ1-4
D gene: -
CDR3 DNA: TGTGCCAGCAGTCGACAGGTTAATAATGAAAAACTGTTTTTT
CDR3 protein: CASSRQVNNEKLFF

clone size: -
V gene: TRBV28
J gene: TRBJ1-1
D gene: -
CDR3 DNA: TGTGCCAGCAGACGTCTCCGGGACATTGACACTGAAGCTTTCTTT
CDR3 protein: CASRRLRDIDTEAFF

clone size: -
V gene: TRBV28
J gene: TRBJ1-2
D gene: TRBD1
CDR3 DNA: TGTGCCAGCACCCTACAAGGGGGCGGCTATGGCTACACCTTC
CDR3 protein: CASTLQGGGYGYTF

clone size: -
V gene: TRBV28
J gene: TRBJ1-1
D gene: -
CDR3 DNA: TGTGCCAGCACAACCGGGACGGCGAACACTGAAGCTTTCTTT
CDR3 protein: CASTTGTANTEAFF

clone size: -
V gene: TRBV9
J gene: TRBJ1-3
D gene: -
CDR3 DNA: TGTGCCAGCAGCGGAGGACTATACAAGAACTCTGGAAACACCATATATTTT
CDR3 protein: CASSGGLYKNSGNTIYF

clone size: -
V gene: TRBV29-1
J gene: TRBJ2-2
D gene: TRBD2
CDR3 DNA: TGCAGCGTCACGCGGGGGGGGACGACCGGGGAGCTGTTTTTT
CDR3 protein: CSVTRGGTTGELFF

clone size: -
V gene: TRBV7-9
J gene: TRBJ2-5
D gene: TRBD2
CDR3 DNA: TGTGCCAGCAGCTTACTAGCGGGGGAAGAGACCCAGTACTTC
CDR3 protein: CASSLLAGEETQYF

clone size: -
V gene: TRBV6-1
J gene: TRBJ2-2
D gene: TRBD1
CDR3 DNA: TGTGCCAGCAGTGATAGACAGGGGGCCACCGGGGAGCTGTTTTTT
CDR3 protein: CASSDRQGATGELFF

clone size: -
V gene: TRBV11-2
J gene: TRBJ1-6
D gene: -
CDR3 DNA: TGTGCCAGCAGCCCGATTTCCCTACGGGGCGTTAATTCACCCCTCCACTTT
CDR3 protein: CASSPISLRGVNSPLHF

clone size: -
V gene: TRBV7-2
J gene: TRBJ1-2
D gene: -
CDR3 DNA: TGTGCCAGCAGCTTACCGGGGGCGCGAGGCTACACCTTC
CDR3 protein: CASSLPGARGYTF

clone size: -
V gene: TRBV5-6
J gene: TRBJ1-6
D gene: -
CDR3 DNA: TGTGCCAGCAGCTTGAGGGTGCAGGGAGATAATTCACCCCTCCACTTT
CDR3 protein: CASSLRVQGDNSPLHF

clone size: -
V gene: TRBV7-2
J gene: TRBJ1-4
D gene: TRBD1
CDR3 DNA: TGTGCCAGCAGCCCCCAGGGGGGGGCAAGGGAAAAACTGTTTTTT
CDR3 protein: CASSPQGGAREKLFF

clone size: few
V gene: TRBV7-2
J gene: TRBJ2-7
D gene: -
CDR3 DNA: TGTGCCAGCAGCGTGCCCTCCTACGAGCAGTACTTC
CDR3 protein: CASSVPSYEQYF

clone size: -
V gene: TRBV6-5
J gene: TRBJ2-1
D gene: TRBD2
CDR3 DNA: TGTGCCAGCTCTGGTAGCGGGAGGGGAAATGAGCAGTTCTTC
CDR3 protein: CASSGSGRGNEQFF